This T cell receptor beta chain was identified during a study of blood T cell repertoires in COVID-19. Sequenced by immunoSEQ multiplex PCR; TCRdb stores in-frame clones only, minus some. The data show some 150,000 clones, more than 75% seen once. The junction had 9 bases not matched to a gene; V was cut back by 4 bases and J by 7 bases. Looked up from germline, CDR1 is SGHVS and CDR2 is FNYEAQ. This CDR3 is built from 16 residues. This clone is a singleton in its sample. Ages ranged from 18 to 89 years, with residence in about two dozen US areas. Sequenced: PBMCs or T cells enriched from blood (not recorded which). The sequence was collected from a woman aged 30 to 39 with acute COVID-19. V usage is TRBV7-6 and J usage is TRBJ1-4, with 10 nucleotides matching TRBD1. The CDR3 spells CASSSRQGALGEKLFF. As DNA, the CDR3 is TGTGCCAGCAGCTCTCGACAGGGGGCACTCGGTGAAAAACTGTTTTTT. Based on the CDR3 plus reference TRBV7-6 and TRBJ1-4, the full variable domain is GAGVSQSPRYKVTKRGQDVALRCDPISGHVSLYWYRQALGQGPEFLTYFNYEAQQDKSGLPNDRFSAERPEGSISTLTIQRTEQRDSAMYRCASSSRQGALGEKLFFGSGTQLSVL.